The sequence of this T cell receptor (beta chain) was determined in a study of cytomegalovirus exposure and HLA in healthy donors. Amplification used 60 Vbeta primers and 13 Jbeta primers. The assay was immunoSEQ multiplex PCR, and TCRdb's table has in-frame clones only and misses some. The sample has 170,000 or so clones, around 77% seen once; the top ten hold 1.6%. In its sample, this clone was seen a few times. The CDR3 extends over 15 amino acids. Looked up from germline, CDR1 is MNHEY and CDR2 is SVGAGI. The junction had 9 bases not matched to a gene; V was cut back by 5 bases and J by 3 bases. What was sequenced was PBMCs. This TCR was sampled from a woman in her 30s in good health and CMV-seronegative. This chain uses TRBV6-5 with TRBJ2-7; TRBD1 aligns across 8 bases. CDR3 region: CASSGTGGVLYEQYF. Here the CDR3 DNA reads TGTGCCAGCAGTGGGACAGGCGGGGTTCTCTACGAGCAGTACTTC.